These T cell receptor beta chains were read from a single sample in a study of T cells in Graves' hyperthyroidism and ophthalmopathy. TCRdb ran MiXCR on the multiplex PCR reads and lists one entry per CDR3 protein. The sample holds 300,000 to 400,000 distinct CDR3 sequences, around 18% seen once. The specimen was blood. The source of these receptors is a man aged 18 to 30 with Graves' ophthalmopathy. Each CDR3 is given with its conserved first and last residue. D genes are given only for firm matches. Clone size is shown for a subset of rows, as once, few, many or a class of expanded clone.

v_gene	d_gene	abundance	j_gene	len	CDR3nt	CDR3aa
TRBV5-5	.	many	TRBJ2-3	16	TGTGCCAGCAGCTCCACCCAGGGTGGGAGTCCAGATACGCAGTATTTT	CASSSTQGGSPDTQYF
TRBV20-1	.	.	TRBJ1-4	14	TGCAGTGCTGCAGGGTCTGCAACTAATGAAAAACTGTTTTTT	CSAAGSATNEKLFF
TRBV4-2	.	.	TRBJ2-2	16	TGTGCCAGCAGCCCGACGGGGGGCATTGACACCGGGGAGCTGTTTTTT	CASSPTGGIDTGELFF
TRBV27	TRBD1	.	TRBJ1-2	15	TGTGCCAGCAGTTTAGCGCACAGGGGGCCCTATGGCTACACCTTC	CASSLAHRGPYGYTF
TRBV6-1	TRBD1	.	TRBJ1-2	11	TGTGCCAGCGCAGGGGGCCAAGGCTACACCTTC	CASAGGQGYTF
TRBV2	.	many	TRBJ2-5	13	TGTGCCAGCAGTGAAGCGGTAGAAGCGACCCAGTACTTC	CASSEAVEATQYF
TRBV28	.	many	TRBJ1-2	15	TGTGCCAGCAGTTTCGGTTACGGGGGCGCGCCTGGCTACACCTTC	CASSFGYGGAPGYTF
TRBV5-4	.	few	TRBJ2-1	16	TGTGCCAGCAGCTTGGGGGGATCCACTAGTTACAATGAGCAGTTCTTC	CASSLGGSTSYNEQFF
TRBV7-2	.	few	TRBJ2-7	14	TGTGCCAGCATCCGAGCGCGGGGCAACTACGAGCAGTACTTC	CASIRARGNYEQYF
TRBV15	TRBD1	many	TRBJ1-1	16	TGTGCCACCAGCCCCTCAGGACAGGGGAGGAACACTGAAGCTTTCTTT	CATSPSGQGRNTEAFF
TRBV5-1	.	many	TRBJ2-3	16	TGCGCCAGCAGCTTCACGGGACGGACTAGCACAGATACGCAGTATTTT	CASSFTGRTSTDTQYF
TRBV9	TRBD1	.	TRBJ1-1	17	TGTGCCAGCAGCGTAGGACCCCAGGGGACAGGGGACACTGAAGCTTTCTTT	CASSVGPQGTGDTEAFF
TRBV18	.	many	TRBJ1-4	16	TGTGCCAGCTCACCACAGAGGGGAGGAACTAATGAAAAACTGTTTTTT	CASSPQRGGTNEKLFF
TRBV7-8	TRBD2	.	TRBJ2-2	16	TGTGCCAGTAGCCACCGAAAGCGGGGCGGCACCGGGGAGCTGTTTTTT	CASSHRKRGGTGELFF
TRBV2	.	.	TRBJ1-1	13	TGTGCGGATTCCGGGACACCAAACACTGAAGCTTTCTTT	CADSGTPNTEAFF
TRBV7-2	TRBD1	many	TRBJ2-1	15	TGTGCCAGCAGCCCAACAGGGGGCTTTTACAATGAGCAGTTCTTC	CASSPTGGFYNEQFF
TRBV11-2	.	many	TRBJ1-2	14	TGTGCCAGCAGCTTAATCGGGCTTAACTATGGCTACACCTTC	CASSLIGLNYGYTF
TRBV19	.	.	TRBJ1-1	14	TGTGCCAGTAGTATCCCAGGGAGCCGCACTGAAGCTTTCTTT	CASSIPGSRTEAFF
TRBV7-2	.	many	TRBJ1-5	14	TGTGCCAGCCGGGACAACTATAGCAATCAGCCCCAGCATTTT	CASRDNYSNQPQHF
TRBV20-1	.	many	TRBJ1-1	14	TGCAGTGCTATTAGGGGCAGGGCGAACACTGAAGCTTTCTTT	CSAIRGRANTEAFF
TRBV6-1	.	.	TRBJ2-7	12	TGCGCCCTAGGGAAAAGCTCCTACGAGCAGTACTTC	CALGKSSYEQYF
TRBV7-6	.	many	TRBJ1-1	15	TGTGCCAGCAGCTCACAGGGAGTATTGAACACTGAAGCTTTCTTT	CASSSQGVLNTEAFF
TRBV19	.	few	TRBJ1-6	14	TGTGCCAGTAGTTTGGGGGGCATCGACTCACCCCTCCACTTT	CASSLGGIDSPLHF
TRBV20-1	.	many	TRBJ1-2	13	TGCAGTGCCCCCCAGACAGGACGGGACGGCTACACCTTC	CSAPQTGRDGYTF
TRBV29-1	.	few	TRBJ1-1	13	TGCAGCGTTTGGGGCGGGGTGAACACTGAAGCTTTCTTT	CSVWGGVNTEAFF
TRBV7-8	TRBD2	many	TRBJ2-3	17	TGTGCCAGCAGCTTAGAGCAAATAGCGGGGACCTGGGATACGCAGTATTTT	CASSLEQIAGTWDTQYF
TRBV18	TRBD1	.	TRBJ1-1	11	TGTGCCAGCTCATCACCAGGGGGAGCTTTCTTT	CASSSPGGAFF
TRBV11-2	.	many	TRBJ1-6	14	TGTGCCAGCAGGCCGGACCTTTCCAATTCACCCCTCCACTTT	CASRPDLSNSPLHF
TRBV28	.	.	TRBJ2-7	15	TGTGCCAGCAGTTTACCTAGCAGGGCCCCATACGAGCAGTACTTC	CASSLPSRAPYEQYF
TRBV20-1	TRBD1	many	TRBJ2-2	14	TGCAGTGCTGAGGGGCAGGGGGTAGCCGGGGAGCTGTTTTTT	CSAEGQGVAGELFF
TRBV19	TRBD2	.	TRBJ2-5	15	TGTGCCAGTAGTATAGGCGGGGGGGCAGGGGAGACCCAGTACTTC	CASSIGGGAGETQYF
TRBV5-1	.	once	TRBJ2-3	16	TGCGCCAGCAGCCCCTCGGGCAGGGGACGTGGAGATACGCAGTATTTT	CASSPSGRGRGDTQYF
TRBV24-1	.	many	TRBJ1-1	14	TGTGCCACCAGTGATGGACCAAGGAACACTGAAGCTTTCTTT	CATSDGPRNTEAFF
TRBV28	TRBD1	many	TRBJ2-3	15	TGTGCCAGCAGTACCCTGGGACAGGGCCCAGATACGCAGTATTTT	CASSTLGQGPDTQYF
TRBV10-3	.	few	TRBJ2-7	14	TGTGCCATCAGTGACGGGGGGCGCTCCTACGAGCAGTACTTC	CAISDGGRSYEQYF
TRBV20-1	.	few	TRBJ1-6	15	TGCAGTGCTAGAGATACGGGGCAGGGGTATTCACCCCTCCACTTT	CSARDTGQGYSPLHF
TRBV3-1	.	many	TRBJ1-1	15	TGTGCCAGCAGCCAAGATGGTCAGGGTATCACTGAAGCTTTCTTT	CASSQDGQGITEAFF
TRBV27	TRBD2	.	TRBJ2-1	17	TGTGCCAGCACCACCCTATCGGGGGGGTTCTCCTACAATGAGCAGTTCTTC	CASTTLSGGFSYNEQFF
TRBV10-2	TRBD2	few	TRBJ2-1	16	TGCGCCAGCAGTGAGATTGCGGGGGGGCGGTTCGATGAGCAGTTCTTC	CASSEIAGGRFDEQFF
TRBV12-3/TRBV12-4	.	many	TRBJ1-1	13	TGTGCCAGCTCCTTCACAGCGAACACTGAAGCTTTCTTT	CASSFTANTEAFF
TRBV4-1	.	few	TRBJ2-3	15	TGCGCCAGCAGCCCATCCCCTTCAGCCCCAGATACGCAGTATTTT	CASSPSPSAPDTQYF
TRBV29-1	TRBD1	.	TRBJ2-2	14	TGCAGCGGCGGACAGGCGGATGCCCGCGGGGAGCTGTTTTTT	CSGGQADARGELFF
TRBV12-3/TRBV12-4	.	many	TRBJ1-1	15	TGTGCCAGCAGTTTAGCGGGAGGGGAGAACACTGAAGCTTTCTTT	CASSLAGGENTEAFF
TRBV28	.	many	TRBJ2-7	15	TGTGCCAGCAGTTTATCGGGGGCCTTGCCCTACGAGCAGTACTTC	CASSLSGALPYEQYF
TRBV29-1	.	many	TRBJ2-5	13	TGCAGCGTTGAAGCCACTCTCGGGGAGACCCAGTACTTC	CSVEATLGETQYF
TRBV20-1	TRBD2	few	TRBJ2-1	13	TGCAGTGCGAGCGGGGGGTTCAACAATGAGCAGTTCTTC	CSASGGFNNEQFF
TRBV20-1	.	.	TRBJ2-1	12	TGCAGTGCTAGTGGAGGGACGGGCGCGCAGTTCTTC	CSASGGTGAQFF
TRBV3-1	TRBD2	.	TRBJ2-3	14	TGTGCCAGCAGCCACTCTAGCGGGACAGATACGCAGTATTTT	CASSHSSGTDTQYF
TRBV5-1	.	.	TRBJ1-1	15	TGCGCCAGCAGCTGGAGCAGGGTCGTCTACACTGAAGCTTTCTTT	CASSWSRVVYTEAFF
TRBV28	.	many	TRBJ2-1	14	TGTGCCAGCAGTCCCCCCTCTTTTATAGATGAGCAGTTCTTC	CASSPPSFIDEQFF
TRBV14	.	.	TRBJ2-3	13	TGTGCCAGCAGCCAAGATGGTGGGGCGACGCAGTATTTT	CASSQDGGATQYF
TRBV20-1	.	.	TRBJ2-6	17	TGCAGTGCTAGAGATGGAGGACGCCACTCTGGGGCCAACGTCCTGACTTTC	CSARDGGRHSGANVLTF
TRBV14	.	.	TRBJ1-4	15	TGTGCCAGCAGCCAACAACAGGGTTGGAATGAAAAACTGTTTTTT	CASSQQQGWNEKLFF
TRBV20-1	TRBD2	many	TRBJ2-7	14	TGCAGTGCGGTATCGGGGGGGGGCGCGAGGGAGCAGTACTTC	CSAVSGGGAREQYF
TRBV5-1	.	once	TRBJ1-1	13	TGCGCCAGCAGCCCAGCAGGCGGTTCGGAAGCTTTCTTT	CASSPAGGSEAFF